The next 15 T cell receptor beta chains were all read from a single sample in a study of T cells in Graves' hyperthyroidism and ophthalmopathy. The source material, RNA transcripts, was used to amplify TCR beta CDR3 regions. The primer set for the first-round RT-PCR of the TCR CDR3 was HTBI. TCRdb called the multiplex PCR reads again in MiXCR, with one record for every CDR3 protein. The repertoire holds roughly 750,000 distinct CDR3 sequences, with roughly 15% as singletons. The sample was blood. The source is a man aged 18 to 29 with Graves' hyperthyroidism.

The chain couples TRBV11-3 to TRBJ1-2, with 10 bases aligning to TRBD1. The trim removed 4 bases at V and 11 bases at J, leaving 4 bases unmatched. This CDR3 contains 12 residues. Germline V gene lookup returns CDR1 SGHNT and CDR2 YENEEA. The chain's CDR3 is CASSSGQGGYTF. The CDR3 nucleotides read TGTGCCAGCAGCTCCGGACAGGGGGGTTACACCTTC.

This clonotype was counted at least ten times. This chain uses TRBV4-3 with TRBJ2-1, with D perhaps being TRBD1 or TRBD2 (5 bases each). The V gene lost 1 base and the J gene lost 8 bases, with 6 bases spanning the gap. The CDR3 is made up of 12 amino acids. From germline, CDR1 is LGHNA and CDR2 YSLEER. CDR3 in amino acids: CASSQAGHEQFF. The CDR3 nucleotides are TGCGCCAGCAGCCAAGCGGGGCATGAGCAGTTCTTC.

This chain links TRBV7-8 with TRBJ1-5; D remains unclear. The CDR3 contains 14 residues. V shed 2 bases and J shed 3 bases, with 8 bases lying between them. Germline V gene lookup returns CDR1 SGHVS and CDR2 FQNEAQ. CDR3 nucleotides: TGTGCCAGCAGCTTATCCCGAAACAATCAGCCCCAGCATTTT. This encodes CASSLSRNNQPQHF. Full variable domain (outside the CDR3, taken from reference TRBV7-8 and TRBJ1-5): GAGVSQSPRYKVAKRGQDVALRCDPISGHVSLFWYQQALGQGPEFLTYFQNEAQLDKSGLPSDRFFAERPEGSVSTLKIQRTQQEDSAVYLCASSLSRNNQPQHFGDGTRLSIL.

About this clonotype: This may come from a read error, since a much larger clone is one base off. This sequence joins TRBV29-1 and TRBJ2-5, with D perhaps TRBD2 (5 bases). Germline CDR1 SQVTM, CDR2 ANQGSEA. The CDR3 runs 13 residues. Trimming cost V 4 bases and J 9 bases, with 18 bases left between them. CDR3 sequence reads: CSVVAGVGEAQYF. The DNA for the CDR3 is TGCAGCGTTGTGGCCGGGGTTGGCGAGGCCCAGTACTTC.

This clonotype was observed at least ten times. This chain links TRBV24-1 with TRBJ2-3, with 13 bases identical to TRBD2. This CDR3 has 17 residues. V lost 3 bases and J lost 2; bases outside the gene matches: 4. Germline V lookup: CDR1 KGHDR, CDR2 SFDVKD. CDR3 amino acids: CATSDRTSGRPTDTQYF. Here the CDR3 DNA reads TGTGCCACCAGTGATCGGACTAGCGGGAGACCCACAGATACGCAGTATTTT.

This clonotype was detected many times. The chain is built from TRBV28 and TRBJ1-1, with TRBD1 matching 11 bases. Trimming took 5 bases from V and 8 from J; bases not matched to a gene: 10. This CDR3 is built from 15 residues. Germline V gene data show CDR1 as MDHEN and CDR2 as SYDVKM. CDR3 in amino acids: CASSEDRGRGLEAFF. The CDR3 DNA is TGTGCCAGCAGTGAGGACAGGGGGCGCGGCCTGGAAGCTTTCTTT.

Here the CDR3 reads CASRIAGGGGEQYF. In DNA form, the CDR3 reads TGTGCCAGCAGGATAGCAGGTGGGGGCGGGGAGCAGTACTTC. The chain uses TRBV11-2 and TRBJ2-7, with D tentatively TRBD1 (6 bases). Trimming shortened V by 6 bases and J by 7 bases, and 19 bases separated the two germline ends. Germline CDR1 is SGHAT and CDR2 is FQNNGV. The CDR3 extends over 14 amino acids.

There are many counts of this clonotype. V gene TRBV20-1 combines with J gene TRBJ1-5; D remains ambiguous. The CDR3 is made up of 16 amino acids. Germline values: CDR1 DFQATT, CDR2 SNEGSKA (reference sequence). Trimming pared 0 bases from V and 3 bases from J, leaving 15 bases between. CDR3 sequence (DNA): TGCAGTGCTAGAGACCCTCGGAACCGGTACAATCAGCCCCAGCATTTT. Residues: CSARDPRNRYNQPQHF.

This clonotype was seen only a few times. CDR3 in amino acids: CSADIGVSPLHF. The CDR3 DNA is TGCAGTGCTGATATTGGGGTTTCACCCCTCCACTTT. This chain links TRBV20-1 with TRBJ1-6, with D hard to call. The CDR3 has 12 residues. Germline V gene lookup returns CDR1 DFQATT and CDR2 SNEGSKA (reference sequence). V shed 5 bases and J shed 9 bases, with 11 bases lying between them.

This clonotype was found a few times. This CDR3 reads CASSYSPINTEAFF. In nucleotides, the CDR3 is TGTGCCAGCAGTTACTCACCGATTAACACTGAAGCTTTCTTT. J is TRBJ1-1 and V is TRBV6-5; D gene ambiguous. The germline CDR1 and CDR2 sequences are MNHEY and SVGAGI. Trimming removed 0 bases at V and 2 bases at J, with 7 bases between. This CDR3 comprises 14 residues.

This clonotype came up many times. In nucleotides, the CDR3 is TGTGCCAGCAGACGCGGAACGGAGACCCAGTACTTC. This gives the protein CASRRGTETQYF. The V call is TRBV12-3 or TRBV12-4, the J call TRBJ2-5; D is uncertain. V shed 6 bases and J shed 5 bases, with 10 bases lying between them. The CDR3 is made up of 12 amino acids.

This clonotype occurred many times. The chain is built from TRBV12-3 or TRBV12-4 and TRBJ1-4; D uncertain. The CDR3 length is 12 residues. V dropped 0 bases and J dropped 12 bases, with 8 bases sitting between them. CDR3 DNA sequence: TGTGCCAGCAGTTTAGCGTCCCTTGAACTGTTTTTT. Residues: CASSLASLELFF.

The table lists this clonotype with many counts. The chain combines TRBV12-3 or TRBV12-4 with TRBJ2-1, with TRBD1 as a possible D gene (5 bases). CDR3 length: 15 amino acids. Trimming removed 3 bases at V and 6 bases at J, with 15 bases between. CDR3 region: CASSLRQGPSNEQFF. CDR3 DNA: TGTGCCAGCAGTTTGCGCCAGGGCCCGAGCAATGAGCAGTTCTTC.

The gene calls are TRBV29-1 and TRBJ2-1, with D perhaps matching TRBD2 (5 bases). This CDR3 comprises 13 residues. Trimming shortened V by 6 bases and J by 5 bases, and 14 bases separated the two germline ends. CDR1 is SQVTM, CDR2 ANQGSEA, per germline. CDR3: CSVPKEVNNEQFF. The CDR3 nucleotides read TGCAGCGTGCCTAAGGAGGTAAACAATGAGCAGTTCTTC.

The genes are TRBV11-2 and TRBJ2-5; 14 positions match TRBD2. The CDR3 contains 16 residues. The germline V gene has CDR1 SGHAT and CDR2 FQNNGV. Trimming removed 5 bases from V and 5 bases from J; junction bases left unmatched: 7. The CDR3 sequence: CASSLGTSGSSETQYF. The CDR3 DNA sequence: TGTGCCAGCAGCCTGGGGACTAGCGGGAGTTCGGAGACCCAGTACTTC.